This T cell receptor beta chain was identified during a study of shared clonotypes between healthy human individuals. Assay: immunoSEQ multiplex PCR; the TCRdb copy retains only in-frame clones and omits some. This table holds 2 million to 2.5 million clones, 80% to 95% found once. Within Nashville, Tennessee resided all donors, each a Caucasian adult. Findings and caveats of the study: In the sorted subsets, rarefaction showed sequencing was incomplete despite large depth. Memory subsets generally showed smaller estimated richness than naive subsets did.

Notes on this clone: The antigen is not known.

The germline V gene encodes CDR1 MGHRA and CDR2 YSYEKL. This CDR3 contains 16 residues. The V end was cut by 0 bases, the J end by 1 base, with 12 bases between. Sequences were obtained from naive CD4+ T cells from PBMCs. Noted subset: CD45RA+ positively selected. This sequence was found in a young man in good health. Some clones in this sample may be carry-over from other donors' samples. V is TRBV4-1 and J is TRBJ1-1; D remains ambiguous. Written as DNA, the CDR3 is TGCGCCAGCAGCCAAGAAGGTAGGGCAGGGAACACTGAAGCTTTCTTT. This translates into CASSQEGRAGNTEAFF.